The 17 T cell receptor beta chains presented below share a single source sample, sequenced in a study of blood T cell repertoires in COVID-19. Profiling relied on immunoSEQ multiplex PCR, and the TCRdb table lists in-frame clones only, not all of them. The table records some 300,000 clones, over 75% of them present only once. Source material: PBMCs or T cells enriched from blood (not recorded which). The receptor source for this set is a woman in her 30s who had recovered from COVID-19.

This clone was seen only a few times. J is TRBJ1-1 and V is TRBV7-8, with D possibly being TRBD1 (6 bases). The CDR3 spans 14 residues. Germline V gene sequence: CDR1 SGHVS, CDR2 FQNEAQ. The germline V and J ends were trimmed by 1 base and 6 bases, with 12 bases remaining between them. DNA for the CDR3: TGTGCCAGCAGCTTAGGCGGGGGGCCTTCTGAAGCTTTCTTT. Translating gives CASSLGGGPSEAFF.

V is TRBV10-3 and J is TRBJ1-5; 7 bases fit TRBD1. After removal of 6 bases from V and 1 base from J, the junction contained 6 bases not matched to a gene. Per germline, CDR1 ENHRY and CDR2 SYGVKD. The CDR3 has 15 amino acids. The CDR3 coding sequence is TGTGCCATCAGCCAAGGGGGCGCGAGCAATCAGCCCCAGCATTTT. This encodes CAISQGGASNQPQHF.

The chain joins TRBV7-2 to TRBJ1-5; 8 bases are a match to TRBD1. V shed 7 bases, J shed 3 bases, and the junction held 5 bases outside the gene matches. Germline lookup yields CDR1 SGHTA and CDR2 FQGNSA. The CDR3 is made up of 14 amino acids. The CDR3 here is CASKRTGNNQPQHF. CDR3 sequence (DNA): TGTGCCAGCAAGAGGACAGGGAACAATCAGCCCCAGCATTTT.

This clone appeared once. The J gene is TRBJ1-1, the V gene TRBV7-9; the D is unclear. Germline values: CDR1 SEHNR, CDR2 FQNEAQ (reference sequence). CDR3 length: 13 residues. V lost 0 bases and J 5 bases, leaving 7 bases between the germline ends. The CDR3 here is CASSLAARTEAFF. For the CDR3, the DNA is TGTGCCAGCAGCTTAGCCGCCAGGACTGAAGCTTTCTTT.

This chain links TRBV4-2 with TRBJ1-5, with D possibly matching TRBD1 (6 bases). The CDR3 spans 14 residues. Germline assignment: CDR1 LGHNA and CDR2 YNFKEQ. V lost 6 bases and J 2 bases, leaving 11 bases between the germline ends. As DNA, the CDR3 is TGTGCCAGCAGTAATTCAGGGGGCAATCAGCCCCAGCATTTT. This gives the protein CASSNSGGNQPQHF.

V and J are TRBV16 and TRBJ1-3, with D hard to call. The CDR3 length is 14 residues. Trimming took off 6 bases at V and 0 bases at J, with 9 bases between the two ends. Germline V gene sequence: CDR1 KGHSY, CDR2 FQNENV. Here the CDR3 DNA reads TGTGCCAGCAGTCGAGGATTCTCTGGAAACACCATATATTTT. Amino acid sequence: CASSRGFSGNTIYF.

The chain has TRBV6-6 and TRBJ1-3; D not resolved. This CDR3 comprises 13 residues. Germline V gene lookup returns CDR1 MNHNY and CDR2 SVGAGI (reference sequence). Trimming shortened V by 6 bases and J by 1 base, and 7 bases separated the two germline ends. CDR3 loop: CASSQASGNTIYF. The DNA of the CDR3 is TGTGCCAGCAGCCAAGCGTCTGGAAACACCATATATTTT.

The CDR3 sequence: CASTSSYNEQFF. The CDR3 nucleotides are TGTGCCAGCACCAGCTCCTACAATGAGCAGTTCTTC. V and J are TRBV13 and TRBJ2-1, with D uncertain. CDR3 length: 12 amino acids. Germline V gene lookup returns CDR1 PRHDT and CDR2 FYEKMQ (reference sequence). Trimming shortened V by 7 bases and J by 0 bases, and 4 bases separated the two germline ends. The variable domain in full, with the rest retrieved from reference TRBV13 and TRBJ2-1, is AAGVIQSPRHLIKEKRETATLKCYPIPRHDTVYWYQQGPGQDPQFLISFYEKMQSDKGSIPDRFSAQQFSDYHSELNMSSLELGDSALYFCASTSSYNEQFFGPGTRLTVL.

This clone was seen just once. The chain joins TRBV24-1 to TRBJ2-1, with D possibly being TRBD2 (6 bases). The length of the CDR3 is 11 residues. The V end lost 5 bases, the J end lost 15 bases, and 13 bases lay between the germline ends. Germline assignment: CDR1 KGHDR and CDR2 SFDVKD. The CDR3 DNA reads TGTGCCACCAGTGGGGGGACTCGGCTGTTCTTC. This encodes CATSGGTRLFF.

The rearrangement uses TRBV5-5 and TRBJ1-3; TRBD1 is a possible D gene (5 bases). V was pared by 4 bases and J by 4 bases, with 18 bases between. Germline CDR1 reads SGHKS; CDR2 reads YYEKEE (reference sequence). This CDR3 region has 16 residues. CDR3 amino acids: CASSTGRGGSGNTIYF. CDR3 bases: TGTGCCAGCAGCACTGGAAGGGGTGGATCGGGAAACACCATATATTTT. Combining the CDR3 with reference TRBV5-5 and TRBJ1-3 gives the whole variable domain DAGVTQSPTHLIKTRGQQVTLRCSPISGHKSVSWYQQVLGQGPQFIFQYYEKEERGRGNFPDRFSARQFPNYSSELNVNALLLGDSALYLCASSTGRGGSGNTIYFGEGSWLTVV.

This chain uses TRBV18 with TRBJ1-6, with D perhaps TRBD1 (5 bases). The CDR3 contains 14 residues. Trimming removed 6 bases from V and 5 bases from J, with 11 bases in between. Germline V gives CDR1 KGHSH, CDR2 LQKENI. For the CDR3, the DNA is TGTGCCAGCTCGTCCTTGGACAATAATTCACCCCTCCACTTT. It codes for CASSSLDNNSPLHF.

The chain carries TRBV30 and TRBJ1-4; 9 nucleotides agree with TRBD1. V dropped 5 bases and J dropped 6; count of bases not matched to a gene: 4. The CDR3 consists of 13 residues. The germline V gene has CDR1 GTSNPN and CDR2 SVGIG (reference sequence). The CDR3 protein is CAWSGTGYEKLFF. The CDR3 DNA is TGTGCCTGGTCCGGGACAGGGTATGAAAAACTGTTTTTT.

The chain recombines TRBV5-1 with TRBJ1-2, with 12 bases aligning to TRBD1. Germline lookup yields CDR1 SGHRS and CDR2 YFSETQ. V was clipped by 4 bases and J by 8 bases; unmatched bases: 9. The length of the CDR3 is 15 residues. CDR3 sequence: CASSTFGTGGQGYTF. The CDR3 DNA reads as TGCGCCAGCAGCACTTTCGGGACAGGGGGCCAGGGCTACACCTTC. The full variable domain, in which reference TRBV5-1 and TRBJ1-2 provide the parts outside the CDR3, is KAGVTQTPRYLIKTRGQQVTLSCSPISGHRSVSWYQQTPGQGLQFLFEYFSETQRNKGNFPGRFSGRQFSNSRSEMNVSTLELGDSALYLCASSTFGTGGQGYTFGSGTRLTVV.

This chain links TRBV5-1 with TRBJ1-4, with D possibly matching TRBD1 (6 bases). Germline CDR1 reads SGHRS; CDR2 reads YFSETQ. V gave up 2 bases and J gave up 4 bases, with 15 bases separating them. This CDR3 has 16 amino acids. The CDR3 loop reads CASSLQGTNNNEKLFF. The CDR3 region has the DNA TGCGCCAGCAGCTTACAGGGTACAAATAATAATGAAAAACTGTTTTTT. Together with reference TRBV5-1 and TRBJ1-4, the CDR3 gives the full variable domain: KAGVTQTPRYLIKTRGQQVTLSCSPISGHRSVSWYQQTPGQGLQFLFEYFSETQRNKGNFPGRFSGRQFSNSRSEMNVSTLELGDSALYLCASSLQGTNNNEKLFFGSGTQLSVL.

The chain recombines TRBV9 with TRBJ2-5; D call uncertain. The V and J ends lost 2 bases and 7 bases respectively, with 9 bases between them. This CDR3 comprises 12 residues. Germline assignment: CDR1 SGDLS and CDR2 YYNGEE. The CDR3 is CASSVLPGTQYF. CDR3 coding DNA: TGTGCCAGCAGCGTGCTTCCAGGGACCCAGTACTTC. Together with reference TRBV9 and TRBJ2-5, the CDR3 gives the full variable domain: DSGVTQTPKHLITATGQRVTLRCSPRSGDLSVYWYQQSLDQGLQFLIQYYNGEERAKGNILERFSAQQFPDLHSELNLSSLELGDSALYFCASSVLPGTQYFGPGTRLLVL.

This rearrangement joins TRBV12-5 to TRBJ2-1, with TRBD2 matching over 7 bases. V dropped 0 bases and J dropped 8; count of bases not matched to a gene: 10. The germline V gene has CDR1 LGHNT and CDR2 FRNRAP. There are 16 residues in the CDR3. In nucleotides, the CDR3 is TGTGCTAGTGGTTTGGTGCCCCCCGGGGGGTATGATGAGCAGTTCTTC. It translates to CASGLVPPGGYDEQFF.

The CDR3 nucleotides read TGTGCCAGCAGTAGGACACGGCCGAACACTGAAGCTTTCTTT. Protein product: CASSRTRPNTEAFF. The rearrangement links TRBV2 to TRBJ1-1; tentatively, D is TRBD1 (5 bases). Trimming removed 5 bases at V and 1 base at J, with 11 bases between. In germline, CDR1 is SNHLY, CDR2 FYNNEI. The CDR3 is 14 residues long.